The text below deals with one TCR beta chain. This sample stems from a study of low-dose radiotherapy and immunotherapy resistance in tumors. About the research overall: Cohort 2 received 1 Gy per fraction every two weeks, totaling 13 Gy over 26 weeks. Cyclophosphamide was given intravenously at 200 mg/m2 every two weeks, and each dose came one day before radiation and immunotherapy.

Covering alpha and beta chains, TRAV- and TRBV-specific primers were used for the first-strand cDNA. The TCRs were subjected to amplification over 20 PCR cycles employing a constant-region primer in conjunction with a V-primer adapter. Amplification of the isolated mRNA used in vitro transcription. Using its own MiXCR run on the reads, TCRdb lists one record per CDR3 protein. The sample includes approximately 46,000 distinct CDR3 sequences, 20% to 25% of them seen just once. As for time point: after trial treatment. The treatment is: LDRT plus nivolumab, ipilimumab, low-dose cyclophosphamide and aspirin (RACIN trial). Solid tumors that lacked tumor-infiltrating lymphocytes and were advanced were present in eligible patients. The CDR3 extends over 15 amino acids. CDR1 and CDR2 (germline): MNHNY, SVGAGI (reference sequence). V lost 6 bases, J lost 9 bases, and 8 bases stayed unmatched.

Sequencing used PBMCs, obtained after low-dose radiotherapy plus immunotherapy. This receptor was obtained from a male donor with prostate cancer. The chain combines TRBV6-6 with TRBJ2-1; 13 bases match TRBD2. This chain's CDR3 is CASRELAGGPREQFF. CDR3 coding DNA: TGTGCCAGCAGGGAACTAGCGGGAGGGCCACGTGAGCAGTTCTTC.